The present T cell receptor (beta chain) was sequenced within a study of CD8 T cells in ankylosing spondylitis. Whole-study findings and limits: Earlier studies detected some motif variants in reactive arthritis synovial fluid and blood. Reportedly, disease-linked clones are significantly enriched in ankylosing spondylitis patients' matched synovial fluid. A TCR beta motif made of 7 to 9 highly homologous variants seemed typical of ankylosing spondylitis blood.

The CDR3 loop spans 15 amino acids. CDR1 and CDR2 from the germline V gene are SGDLS and YYNGEE. V shed 0 bases and J shed 1 base, with 10 bases lying between them. On this clonotype itself: The antigen is not known.

Library preparation for TCR beta used quantitative 5'-RACE with molecular barcodes. Each CDR3 protein gets one entry after TCRdb re-called the 5' RACE reads with MiXCR. This table holds roughly 170,000 distinct CDR3 sequences, around 9.6% found once. Material for sequencing was blood, either unsorted or a sorted T cell fraction (not recorded which). V usage is TRBV9 and J usage is TRBJ1-1; D is undetermined. This TCR was sampled from a female donor with ankylosing spondylitis or in good health (not recorded which). CDR3 in amino acids: CASSVGGYSNTEAFF. The CDR3 DNA follows: TGTGCCAGCAGCGTAGGAGGCTACTCGAACACTGAAGCTTTCTTT. The entire variable domain, with the rest obtained from reference TRBV9 and TRBJ1-1, is as follows: DSGVTQTPKHLITATGQRVTLRCSPRSGDLSVYWYQQSLDQGLQFLIQYYNGEERAKGNILERFSAQQFPDLHSELNLSSLELGDSALYFCASSVGGYSNTEAFFGQGTRLTVV.